The sequence of this T cell receptor beta chain was determined in a study of T cells expressing NK-cell markers (dated by TCRdb to the early 2020s). In terms of the full investigation: About 8 donors provided sorted CD3+CD56+NKG2C+, CD3+CD56+NKG2C- and CD3+CD56-NKG2C+ T-cell subsets, whose TCR beta-chain repertoires were profiled. Of the eight sequenced donors, seven were found to be HCMV-seropositive and one was found to be HCMV-seronegative. The study sequenced eight donors, all healthy volunteers chosen at random: three men and five women. The libraries were sequenced on Illumina HiSeq 2000/2500, MiSeq or NextSeq, producing 2 x 150 bp reads.

As encoded in the germline V gene, CDR1 is SGDLS while CDR2 is YYNGEE. The cysteine opens and the phenylalanine closes a CDR3 of 14 amino acids. DNA is not on record. About this clonotype: This receptor's antigen is unknown.

Broader findings and caveats from the paper: Those dominant clonotypes were again the most abundant among CD3+CD56-NKG2C+ cells in a handful of donors, at about 25-65%. Whether the expanded NKG2C-expressing T cell clones were specific for HCMV antigens remained unclear. For 6 or 7 donors, the dominant CD3+CD56+NKG2C+ clonotypes were among the top 10 CD8+ clonotypes and accounted for roughly 1.0-7.5% of CD8+ T cells.

HCMV serostatus was determined by detecting HCMV-specific IgG in serum with a commercial ELISA kit. Ficoll density gradient centrifugation was used to isolate peripheral blood mononuclear cells from blood. The instrument was an Illumina HiSeq 2000. TCR beta cDNA libraries were prepared using 5'RACE template switching, which introduced a universal primer site and unique molecular identifiers. Priming for cDNA synthesis came from the TCR beta constant segment, and two successive PCR amplification steps followed. The paper's data handling went like this. MIGEC was used to demultiplex reads and group the reads by UMI, and MiTCR was used to assemble and quantify clonotypes. To exclude erroneous sequences, only TCR cDNA sequences supported by at least two reads were retained. The tcR package was used for downstream repertoire analysis, and clonotypes were matched across fractions by CDR3 nucleotide sequence plus V segment. VDJmatch was used to annotate antigen specificity against VDJdb, with one amino acid substitution in CDR3 allowed. TCRdb reprocessed the reads into one record per CDR3 protein sequence, lacking DNA. It is TCRdb's table, rather than the study itself, that gives the V and J calls and clone size. The sample table records roughly 110,000 distinct CDR3 sequences. The leading ten clones occupy 15% to 20% of the sample.

The sequencing input was blood T cells: a sorted CD56 or NKG2C T cell subset, CD4+ or CD8+ T cells, or bulk PBMC T cells (not recorded which). The receptor chain draws on TRBV9 and TRBJ1-5; the TCRdb D gene call, TRBD1, has no DNA to confirm it. This TCR was recovered from a woman aged 18 to 75 in good health. The CDR3 protein is CASSPGGSNQPQHF.